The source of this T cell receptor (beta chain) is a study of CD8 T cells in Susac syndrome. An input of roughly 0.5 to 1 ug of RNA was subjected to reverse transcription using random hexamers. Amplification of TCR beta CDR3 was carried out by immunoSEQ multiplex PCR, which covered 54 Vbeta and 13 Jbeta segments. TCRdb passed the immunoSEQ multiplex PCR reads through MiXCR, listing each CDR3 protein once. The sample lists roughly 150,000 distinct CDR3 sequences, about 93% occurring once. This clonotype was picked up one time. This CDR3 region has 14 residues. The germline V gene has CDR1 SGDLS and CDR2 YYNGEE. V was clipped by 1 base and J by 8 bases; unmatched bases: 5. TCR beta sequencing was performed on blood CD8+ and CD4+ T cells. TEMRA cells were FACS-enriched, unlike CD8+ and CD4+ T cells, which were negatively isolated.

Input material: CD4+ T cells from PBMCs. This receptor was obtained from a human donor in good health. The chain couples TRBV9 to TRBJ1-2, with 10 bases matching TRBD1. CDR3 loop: CASSVTGTGEGYTF. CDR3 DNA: TGTGCCAGCAGCGTAACCGGGACAGGGGAGGGCTACACCTTC.